The table lists the clone carrying this T cell receptor (beta chain) with a few counts. The CDR3 covers 11 residues. Between the trimmed V and J ends, which lost 8 bases and 10 bases, there was a span of 12 bases. Germline lookup yields CDR1 MNHNY and CDR2 SVGAGI (reference sequence). The entry originates in a study of blood T cell repertoires in COVID-19. TCRdb's table, derived via immunoSEQ multiplex PCR, lists solely in-frame clones and lacks some. Of roughly 35,000 clones listed, 80% to 90% were seen once; the top ten hold 35% to 55%. This sequence was found in a human donor in a cohort sampled during active COVID-19. The chain is built from TRBV6-6 and TRBJ2-1; perhaps TRBD2 as D (5 bases). The sequencing sample was made of peripheral blood. This chain's CDR3 is CASARGIEQFF. CDR3 coding DNA: TGTGCCAGCGCCCGAGGGATCGAGCAGTTCTTC.